This T cell receptor (beta chain) was sequenced during a study of response to subunit inactivated influenza vaccine. This clonotype was detected ten times or more. Its specificity is not known. This CDR3 has 13 amino acids. Per germline, CDR1 MNHEY and CDR2 SVGAGI. Trimming removed 3 bases at V and 3 bases at J, with 8 bases between. The study's findings and limits: Authors suggested seasonal influenza vaccinations each recruit few new T cells.

Each CDR3 protein is one row after TCRdb ran MiXCR on the RT-PCR reads. Of hundreds of thousands of distinct CDR3 sequences in the sample, approximately 7.1% were seen once. The receptor comes from a man aged 50 to 75 who received an inactivated influenza vaccine. The specimen comprised PBMCs from blood, sampled around 2 years after vaccination. The chain couples TRBV6-5 to TRBJ1-1; no clear D. This CDR3 is CASSYYPYTEAFF. Written as DNA, the CDR3 is TGTGCCAGCAGTTATTATCCTTACACTGAAGCTTTCTTT.